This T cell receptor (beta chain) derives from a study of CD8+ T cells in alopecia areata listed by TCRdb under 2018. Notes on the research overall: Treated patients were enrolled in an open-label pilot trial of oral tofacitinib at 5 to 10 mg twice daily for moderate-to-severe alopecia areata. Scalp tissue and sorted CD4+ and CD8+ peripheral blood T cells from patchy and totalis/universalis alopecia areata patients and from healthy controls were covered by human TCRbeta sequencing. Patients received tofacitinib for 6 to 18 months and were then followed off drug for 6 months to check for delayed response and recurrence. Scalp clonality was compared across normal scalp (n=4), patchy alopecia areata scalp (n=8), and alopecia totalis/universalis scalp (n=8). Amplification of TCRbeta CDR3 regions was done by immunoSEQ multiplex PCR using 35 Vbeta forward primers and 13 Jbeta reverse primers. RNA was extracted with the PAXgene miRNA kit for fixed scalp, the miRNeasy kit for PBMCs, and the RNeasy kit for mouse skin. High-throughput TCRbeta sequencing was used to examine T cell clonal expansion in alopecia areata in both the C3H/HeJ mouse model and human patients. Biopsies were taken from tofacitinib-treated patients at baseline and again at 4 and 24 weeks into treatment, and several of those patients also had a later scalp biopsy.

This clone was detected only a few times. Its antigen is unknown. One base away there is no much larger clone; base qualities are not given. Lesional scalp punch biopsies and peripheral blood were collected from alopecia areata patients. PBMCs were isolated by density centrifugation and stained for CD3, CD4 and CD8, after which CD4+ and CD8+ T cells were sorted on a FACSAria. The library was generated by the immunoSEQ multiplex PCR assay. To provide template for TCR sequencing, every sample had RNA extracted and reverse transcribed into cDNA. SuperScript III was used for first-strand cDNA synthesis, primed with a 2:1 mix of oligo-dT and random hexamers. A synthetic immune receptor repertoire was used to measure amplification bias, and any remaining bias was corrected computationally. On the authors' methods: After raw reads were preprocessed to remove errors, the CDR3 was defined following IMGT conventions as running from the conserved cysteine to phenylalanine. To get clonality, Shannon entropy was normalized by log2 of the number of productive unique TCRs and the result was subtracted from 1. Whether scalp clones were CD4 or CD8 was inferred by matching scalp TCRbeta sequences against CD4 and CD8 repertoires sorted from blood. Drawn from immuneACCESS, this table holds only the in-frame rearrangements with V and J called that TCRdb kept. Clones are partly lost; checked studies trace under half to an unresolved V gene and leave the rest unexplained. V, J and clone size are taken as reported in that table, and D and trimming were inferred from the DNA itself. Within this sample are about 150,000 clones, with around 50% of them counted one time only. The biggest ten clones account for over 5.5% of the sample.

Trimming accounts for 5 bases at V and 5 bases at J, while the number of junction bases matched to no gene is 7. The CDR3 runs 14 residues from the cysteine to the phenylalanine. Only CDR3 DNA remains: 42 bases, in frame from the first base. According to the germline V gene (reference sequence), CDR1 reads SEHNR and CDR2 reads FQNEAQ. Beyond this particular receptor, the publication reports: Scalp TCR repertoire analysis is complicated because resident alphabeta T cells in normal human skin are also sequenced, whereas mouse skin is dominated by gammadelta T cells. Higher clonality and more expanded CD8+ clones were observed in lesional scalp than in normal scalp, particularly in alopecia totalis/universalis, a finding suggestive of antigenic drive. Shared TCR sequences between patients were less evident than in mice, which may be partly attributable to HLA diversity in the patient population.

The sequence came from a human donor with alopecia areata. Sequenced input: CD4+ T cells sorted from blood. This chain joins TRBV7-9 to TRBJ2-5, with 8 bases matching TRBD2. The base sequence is TGTGCCAGCAGCCCACCGACTAGCGTGGAGACCCAGTACTTC. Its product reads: CASSPPTSVETQYF. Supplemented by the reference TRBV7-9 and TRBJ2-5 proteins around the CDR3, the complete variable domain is DTGVSQNPRHKITKRGQNVTFRCDPISEHNRLYWYRQTLGQGPEFLTYFQNEAQLEKSRLLSDRFSAERPKGSFSTLEIQRTEQGDSAMYLCASSPPTSVETQYFGPGTRLLVL.